Each of the 5 T cell receptor beta chains below was sequenced from the same sample in a study of blood T cell repertoires in COVID-19. Clones were read by immunoSEQ multiplex PCR, and TCRdb kept only the in-frame ones, dropping some. Found here are approximately 390,000 clones, around 87% of them singletons; the top ten hold roughly 10%. The sequenced sample was PBMCs or T cells enriched from blood (not recorded which). The receptors originated from a woman between 50 and 59 years old who had recovered from COVID-19.

This chain uses TRBV5-1 with TRBJ2-7, with a weak D call TRBD1 (6 bases). The CDR3 spans 13 residues. CDR1 and CDR2 from the germline V gene are SGHRS and YFSETQ. Trimming took off 4 bases at V and 2 bases at J, with 10 bases between the two ends. CDR3 protein: CASSQGSTYEQYF. Here the CDR3 DNA reads TGCGCCAGCAGCCAGGGGTCAACCTACGAGCAGTACTTC.

The rearrangement joins TRBV19 to TRBJ1-5, with D possibly being TRBD1 (5 bases). The CDR3 has 12 residues. Trimming shortened V by 6 bases and J by 6 bases, and 9 bases separated the two germline ends. From germline, CDR1 is LNHDA and CDR2 SQIVND (reference sequence). CDR3 coding DNA: TGTGCCAGTAGCAGGGAAGCTCAGCCCCAGCATTTT. The encoded protein is CASSREAQPQHF.

V usage is TRBV7-8 and J usage is TRBJ2-5; D gene ambiguous. CDR1 and CDR2 (germline): SGHVS, FQNEAQ. CDR3 length: 15 amino acids. Trimming shortened V by 4 bases and J by 1 base, and 13 bases separated the two germline ends. The CDR3: CASSSMATVQETQYF. CDR3 DNA: TGTGCCAGCAGCTCGATGGCTACAGTCCAAGAGACCCAGTACTTC. Full variable domain (outside the CDR3, taken from reference TRBV7-8 and TRBJ2-5): GAGVSQSPRYKVAKRGQDVALRCDPISGHVSLFWYQQALGQGPEFLTYFQNEAQLDKSGLPSDRFFAERPEGSVSTLKIQRTQQEDSAVYLCASSSMATVQETQYFGPGTRLLVL.

The gene calls are TRBV2 and TRBJ2-2, with 8 bases aligning to TRBD1. Germline V gives CDR1 SNHLY, CDR2 FYNNEI. V dropped 0 bases and J dropped 5; count of bases not matched to a gene: 8. The CDR3 is 17 residues long. The DNA for the CDR3 is TGTGCCAGCAGTGAAGCGCTTCAGGGGGCGCGGACCGGGGAGCTGTTTTTT. Protein product: CASSEALQGARTGELFF.

The chain employs TRBV19 and TRBJ1-1, with a tentative D call TRBD1 (5 bases). Germline V gene sequence: CDR1 LNHDA, CDR2 SQIVND (reference sequence). The V and J ends lost 5 bases and 1 base respectively, with 8 bases between them. The CDR3 sequence is 13 residues long. The CDR3 nucleotides are TGTGCCAGTAGTTGGCAGGGGAACACTGAAGCTTTCTTT. Translation gives CASSWQGNTEAFF.